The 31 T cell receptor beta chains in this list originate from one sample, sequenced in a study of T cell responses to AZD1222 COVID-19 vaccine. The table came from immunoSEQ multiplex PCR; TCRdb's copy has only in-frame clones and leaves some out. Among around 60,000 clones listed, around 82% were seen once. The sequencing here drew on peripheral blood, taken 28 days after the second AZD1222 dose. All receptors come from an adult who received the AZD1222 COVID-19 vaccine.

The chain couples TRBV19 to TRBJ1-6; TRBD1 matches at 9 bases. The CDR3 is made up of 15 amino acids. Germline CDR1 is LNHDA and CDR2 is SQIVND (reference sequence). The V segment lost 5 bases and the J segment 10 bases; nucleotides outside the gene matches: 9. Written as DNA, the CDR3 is TGTGCCAGTAGTGACGACAGGGGGGTTGACTCACCCCTCCACTTT. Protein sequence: CASSDDRGVDSPLHF.

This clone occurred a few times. The CDR3 region is CASSAGIPGEKLFF. In DNA form, the CDR3 reads TGTGCCAGCAGTGCAGGGATCCCTGGTGAAAAACTGTTTTTT. V usage is TRBV27 and J usage is TRBJ1-4; D perhaps matches TRBD1 (5 bases). Germline-derived CDR1 and CDR2 are MNHEY and SMNVEV (reference sequence). This CDR3 spans 14 amino acids. Trimming took off 5 bases at V and 7 bases at J, with 14 bases between the two ends.

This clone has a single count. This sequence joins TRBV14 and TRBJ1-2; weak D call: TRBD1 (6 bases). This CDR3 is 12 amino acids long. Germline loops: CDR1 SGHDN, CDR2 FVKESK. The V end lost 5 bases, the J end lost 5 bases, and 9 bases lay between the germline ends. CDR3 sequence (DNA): TGTGCCAGCAGCGCGACAGGTTATGGCTACACCTTC. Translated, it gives CASSATGYGYTF.

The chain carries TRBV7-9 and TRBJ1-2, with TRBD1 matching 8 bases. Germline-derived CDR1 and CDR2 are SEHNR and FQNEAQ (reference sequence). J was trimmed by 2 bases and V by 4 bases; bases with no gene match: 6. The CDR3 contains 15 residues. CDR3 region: CASSSRTGLNYGYTF. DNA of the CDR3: TGTGCCAGCAGCTCCCGGACAGGGTTAAACTATGGCTACACCTTC.

The DNA for the CDR3 is TGTGCCAGCAGCTTAGCGTGGGAGGTGGGTTTACCCCTCCACTTT. It yields the protein CASSLAWEVGLPLHF. This chain uses TRBV7-2 with TRBJ1-6; D not certain. Trimming left V 0 bases short and J 12 bases short, with 15 bases between. The germline V gene has CDR1 SGHTA and CDR2 FQGNSA. This CDR3 has 15 residues.

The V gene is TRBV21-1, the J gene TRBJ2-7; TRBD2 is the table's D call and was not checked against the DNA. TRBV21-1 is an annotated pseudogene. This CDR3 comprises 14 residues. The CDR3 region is CASSRTSGSYEQYF. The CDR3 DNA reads TGTGCCAGCAGTAGGACTAGCGGATCCTACGAGCAGTACTTC.

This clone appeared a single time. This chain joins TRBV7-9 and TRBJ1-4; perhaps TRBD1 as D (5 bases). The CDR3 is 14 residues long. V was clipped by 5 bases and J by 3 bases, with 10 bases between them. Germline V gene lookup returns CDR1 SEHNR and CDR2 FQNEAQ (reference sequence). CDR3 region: CASSRGEANEKLFF. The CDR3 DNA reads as TGTGCCAGCAGCCGGGGGGAGGCTAATGAAAAACTGTTTTTT.

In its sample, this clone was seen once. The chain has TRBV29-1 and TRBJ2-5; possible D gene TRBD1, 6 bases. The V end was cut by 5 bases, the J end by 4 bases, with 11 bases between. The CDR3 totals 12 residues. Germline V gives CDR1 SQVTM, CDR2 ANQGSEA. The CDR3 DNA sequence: TGCAGCGTTCTGGACAGTGCAGAGACCCAGTACTTC. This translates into CSVLDSAETQYF.

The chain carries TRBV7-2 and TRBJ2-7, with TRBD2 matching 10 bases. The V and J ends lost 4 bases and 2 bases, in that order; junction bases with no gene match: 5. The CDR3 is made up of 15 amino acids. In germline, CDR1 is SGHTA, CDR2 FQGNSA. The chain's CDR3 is CASSSSGSPPYEQYF. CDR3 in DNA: TGTGCCAGCAGCTCTAGCGGGAGTCCCCCCTACGAGCAGTACTTC.

CDR3 protein: CASSQSWPLLAGGPEEQFF. In nucleotides, the CDR3 is TGTGCCAGCAGCCAATCTTGGCCCTTACTAGCGGGAGGGCCGGAAGAGCAGTTCTTC. V and J are TRBV4-2 and TRBJ2-1; TRBD2 matches 13 bases. Germline assignment: CDR1 LGHNA and CDR2 YNFKEQ. The CDR3 loop spans 19 amino acids. V lost 2 bases and J lost 10; bases outside the gene matches: 17.

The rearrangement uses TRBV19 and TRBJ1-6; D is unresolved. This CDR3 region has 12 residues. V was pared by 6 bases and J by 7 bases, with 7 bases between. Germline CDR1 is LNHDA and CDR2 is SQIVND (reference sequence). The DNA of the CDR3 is TGTGCCAGTAGCCATGGAAATTCACCCCTCCACTTT. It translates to CASSHGNSPLHF.

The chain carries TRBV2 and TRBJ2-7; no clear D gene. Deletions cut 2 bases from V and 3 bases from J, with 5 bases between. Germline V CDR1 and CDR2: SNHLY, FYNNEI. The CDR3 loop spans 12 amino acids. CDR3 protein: CASSESIYEQYF. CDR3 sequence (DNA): TGTGCCAGCAGTGAATCGATCTACGAGCAGTACTTC.

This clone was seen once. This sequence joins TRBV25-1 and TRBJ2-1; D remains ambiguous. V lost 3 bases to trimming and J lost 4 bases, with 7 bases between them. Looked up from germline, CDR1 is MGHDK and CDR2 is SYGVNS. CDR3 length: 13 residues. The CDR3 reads CASSDKLYNEQFF. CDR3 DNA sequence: TGTGCCAGCAGTGATAAACTATACAATGAGCAGTTCTTC.

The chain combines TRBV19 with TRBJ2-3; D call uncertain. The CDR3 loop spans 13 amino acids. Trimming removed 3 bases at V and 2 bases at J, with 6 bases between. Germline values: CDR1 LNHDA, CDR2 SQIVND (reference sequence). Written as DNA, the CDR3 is TGTGCCAGTAGTATTCGGCCCACAGATACGCAGTATTTT. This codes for CASSIRPTDTQYF.

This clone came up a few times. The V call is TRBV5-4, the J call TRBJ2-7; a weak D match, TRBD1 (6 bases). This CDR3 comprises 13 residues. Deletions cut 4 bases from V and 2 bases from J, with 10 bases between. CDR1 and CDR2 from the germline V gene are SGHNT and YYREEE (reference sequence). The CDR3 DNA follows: TGTGCCAGCAGCCGGACAGAAGCCTACGAGCAGTACTTC. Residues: CASSRTEAYEQYF.

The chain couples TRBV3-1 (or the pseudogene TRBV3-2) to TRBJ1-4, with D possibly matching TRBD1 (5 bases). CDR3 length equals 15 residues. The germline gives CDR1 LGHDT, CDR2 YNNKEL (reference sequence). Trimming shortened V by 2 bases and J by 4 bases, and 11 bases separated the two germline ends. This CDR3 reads CASSQTGGINEKLFF. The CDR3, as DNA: TGTGCCAGCAGCCAAACCGGGGGGATTAATGAAAAACTGTTTTTT.

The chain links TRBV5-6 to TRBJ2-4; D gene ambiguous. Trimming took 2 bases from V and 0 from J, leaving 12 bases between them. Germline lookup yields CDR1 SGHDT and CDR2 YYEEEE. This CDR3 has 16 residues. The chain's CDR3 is CASSFGYGLAKNIQYF. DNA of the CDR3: TGTGCCAGCAGCTTCGGCTACGGGCTAGCCAAAAACATTCAGTACTTC.

Here the CDR3 reads CASSLYSGNTIYF. DNA for the CDR3: TGTGCCAGCAGCTTGTACAGTGGAAACACCATATATTTT. This chain joins TRBV5-8 and TRBJ1-3; D is uncertain. The length of the CDR3 is 13 residues. The V end was cut by 1 base, the J end by 3 bases, with 5 bases between. Germline CDR1 is SGHTS and CDR2 is YDEGEE.

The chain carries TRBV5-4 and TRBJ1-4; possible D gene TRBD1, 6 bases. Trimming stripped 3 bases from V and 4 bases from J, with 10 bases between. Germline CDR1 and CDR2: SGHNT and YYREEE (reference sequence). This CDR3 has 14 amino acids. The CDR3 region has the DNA TGTGCCAGCAGCTCGGCACAGGGTAATGAAAAACTGTTTTTT. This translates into CASSSAQGNEKLFF.

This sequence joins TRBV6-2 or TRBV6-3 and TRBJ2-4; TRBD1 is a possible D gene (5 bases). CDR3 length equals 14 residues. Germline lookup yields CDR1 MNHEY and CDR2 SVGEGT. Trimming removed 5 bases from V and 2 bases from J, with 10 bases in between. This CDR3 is CASSDSLPKNIQYF. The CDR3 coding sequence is TGTGCCAGCAGTGACAGCCTACCCAAAAACATTCAGTACTTC.

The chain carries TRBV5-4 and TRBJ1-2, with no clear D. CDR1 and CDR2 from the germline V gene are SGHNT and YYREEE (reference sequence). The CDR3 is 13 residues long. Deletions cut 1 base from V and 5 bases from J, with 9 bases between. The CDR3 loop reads CASSLTTGYGYTF. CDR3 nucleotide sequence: TGTGCCAGCAGCTTGACGACGGGGTATGGCTACACCTTC.

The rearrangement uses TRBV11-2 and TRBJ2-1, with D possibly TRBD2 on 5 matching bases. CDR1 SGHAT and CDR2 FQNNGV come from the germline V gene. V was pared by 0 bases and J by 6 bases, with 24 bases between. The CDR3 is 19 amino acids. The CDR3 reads CASSLDLGGSVGVGNEQFF. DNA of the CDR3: TGTGCCAGCAGCTTAGATCTCGGAGGTAGCGTGGGAGTCGGCAATGAGCAGTTCTTC.

Here the CDR3 DNA reads TGTGCCAGTTGTTCCTCTGGAAACACCATATATTTT. Protein product: CASCSSGNTIYF. V and J are TRBV6-6 and TRBJ1-3; no firm D call. The ends were cut back, 9 bases at V and 0 bases at J, with 6 bases in the middle. The CDR3 consists of 12 residues. The V gene's germline CDR1 is MNHNY and CDR2 SVGAGI (reference sequence).

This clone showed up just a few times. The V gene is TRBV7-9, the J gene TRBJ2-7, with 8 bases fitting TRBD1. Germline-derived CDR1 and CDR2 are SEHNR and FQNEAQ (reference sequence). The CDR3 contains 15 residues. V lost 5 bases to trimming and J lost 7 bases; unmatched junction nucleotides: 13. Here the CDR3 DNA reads TGTGCCAGCAGCCCGTCGCGCCAGGGGGCCCGAGAGCAGTACTTC. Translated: CASSPSRQGAREQYF.

The CDR3 region has the DNA TGTGCCAGCAGTCCGGGACAGGAGGGCTTTGAGACCCAGTACTTC. Translation: CASSPGQEGFETQYF. The chain recombines TRBV6-5 with TRBJ2-5; 8 nucleotides line up with TRBD1. V lost 5 bases to trimming and J lost 5 bases; unmatched junction nucleotides: 10. From germline, CDR1 is MNHEY and CDR2 SVGAGI. The CDR3 loop spans 15 amino acids.

The CDR3 loop is CASTLGGGNSYEQYF. DNA for the CDR3: TGTGCCAGCACCCTAGGAGGGGGTAACTCCTACGAGCAGTACTTC. This chain uses TRBV6-5 with TRBJ2-7; D could derive from TRBD1 or TRBD2 (6 bases each). Trimming stripped 7 bases from V and 0 bases from J, with 16 bases between. The CDR3 covers 15 residues. Germline loops: CDR1 MNHEY, CDR2 SVGAGI.

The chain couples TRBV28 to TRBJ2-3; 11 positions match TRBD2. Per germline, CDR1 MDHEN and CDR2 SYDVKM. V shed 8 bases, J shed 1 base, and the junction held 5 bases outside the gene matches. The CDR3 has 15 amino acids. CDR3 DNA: TGTGCCAGCCAACTAGCGGGAGAGGGCACAGATACGCAGTATTTT. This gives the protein CASQLAGEGTDTQYF.

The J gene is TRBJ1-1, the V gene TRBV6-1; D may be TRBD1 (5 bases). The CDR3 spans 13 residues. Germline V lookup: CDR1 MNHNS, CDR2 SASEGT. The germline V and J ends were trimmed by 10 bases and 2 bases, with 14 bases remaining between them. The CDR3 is CATTSRANTEAFF. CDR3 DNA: TGTGCCACCACGTCCAGGGCCAACACTGAAGCTTTCTTT.

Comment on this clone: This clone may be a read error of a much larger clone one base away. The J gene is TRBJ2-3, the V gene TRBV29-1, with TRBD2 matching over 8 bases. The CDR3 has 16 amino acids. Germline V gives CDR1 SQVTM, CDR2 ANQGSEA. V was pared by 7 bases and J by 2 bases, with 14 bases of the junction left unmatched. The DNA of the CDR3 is TGCAGCGCAAGTAGACTAGCGAGTTGGGACACAGATACGCAGTATTTT. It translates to CSASRLASWDTDTQYF.

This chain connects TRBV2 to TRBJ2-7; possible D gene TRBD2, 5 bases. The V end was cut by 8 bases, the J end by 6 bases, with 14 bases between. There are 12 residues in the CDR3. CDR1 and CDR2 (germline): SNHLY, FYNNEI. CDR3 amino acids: CASSFRGSEQYF. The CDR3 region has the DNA TGTGCCAGCTCGTTTCGGGGTTCCGAGCAGTACTTC.

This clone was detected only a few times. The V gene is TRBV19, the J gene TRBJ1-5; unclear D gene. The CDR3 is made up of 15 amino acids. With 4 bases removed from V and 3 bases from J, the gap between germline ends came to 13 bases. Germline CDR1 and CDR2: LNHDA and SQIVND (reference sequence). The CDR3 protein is CASSNGRFYNQPQHF. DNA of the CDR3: TGTGCCAGTAGTAACGGACGGTTCTACAATCAGCCCCAGCATTTT. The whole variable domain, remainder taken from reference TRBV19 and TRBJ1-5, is DGGITQSPKYLFRKEGQNVTLSCEQNLNHDAMYWYRQDPGQGLRLIYYSQIVNDFQKGDIAEGYSVSREKKESFPLTVTSAQKNPTAFYLCASSNGRFYNQPQHFGDGTRLSIL.